The clone carrying this T cell receptor beta chain was detected once. This record belongs to a study of blood T cell repertoires in COVID-19. Assay: immunoSEQ multiplex PCR; the TCRdb copy retains only in-frame clones and omits some. The sample has about 230,000 clones, about nine tenths seen once; the top ten hold 15%. The sequenced sample consisted of PBMCs or T cells enriched from blood (not recorded which). The sequence derives from a man aged 18 to 30 who had recovered from COVID-19.

This CDR3 is CASSQPREPNEKLFF. DNA of the CDR3: TGTGCCAGCAGCCAGCCCAGGGAACCTAATGAAAAACTGTTTTTT. V and J are TRBV28 and TRBJ1-4, with D tentatively TRBD1 (5 bases). Germline CDR1 reads MDHEN; CDR2 reads SYDVKM. Trimming shortened V by 6 bases and J by 3 bases, and 14 bases separated the two germline ends. The CDR3 extends over 15 amino acids.